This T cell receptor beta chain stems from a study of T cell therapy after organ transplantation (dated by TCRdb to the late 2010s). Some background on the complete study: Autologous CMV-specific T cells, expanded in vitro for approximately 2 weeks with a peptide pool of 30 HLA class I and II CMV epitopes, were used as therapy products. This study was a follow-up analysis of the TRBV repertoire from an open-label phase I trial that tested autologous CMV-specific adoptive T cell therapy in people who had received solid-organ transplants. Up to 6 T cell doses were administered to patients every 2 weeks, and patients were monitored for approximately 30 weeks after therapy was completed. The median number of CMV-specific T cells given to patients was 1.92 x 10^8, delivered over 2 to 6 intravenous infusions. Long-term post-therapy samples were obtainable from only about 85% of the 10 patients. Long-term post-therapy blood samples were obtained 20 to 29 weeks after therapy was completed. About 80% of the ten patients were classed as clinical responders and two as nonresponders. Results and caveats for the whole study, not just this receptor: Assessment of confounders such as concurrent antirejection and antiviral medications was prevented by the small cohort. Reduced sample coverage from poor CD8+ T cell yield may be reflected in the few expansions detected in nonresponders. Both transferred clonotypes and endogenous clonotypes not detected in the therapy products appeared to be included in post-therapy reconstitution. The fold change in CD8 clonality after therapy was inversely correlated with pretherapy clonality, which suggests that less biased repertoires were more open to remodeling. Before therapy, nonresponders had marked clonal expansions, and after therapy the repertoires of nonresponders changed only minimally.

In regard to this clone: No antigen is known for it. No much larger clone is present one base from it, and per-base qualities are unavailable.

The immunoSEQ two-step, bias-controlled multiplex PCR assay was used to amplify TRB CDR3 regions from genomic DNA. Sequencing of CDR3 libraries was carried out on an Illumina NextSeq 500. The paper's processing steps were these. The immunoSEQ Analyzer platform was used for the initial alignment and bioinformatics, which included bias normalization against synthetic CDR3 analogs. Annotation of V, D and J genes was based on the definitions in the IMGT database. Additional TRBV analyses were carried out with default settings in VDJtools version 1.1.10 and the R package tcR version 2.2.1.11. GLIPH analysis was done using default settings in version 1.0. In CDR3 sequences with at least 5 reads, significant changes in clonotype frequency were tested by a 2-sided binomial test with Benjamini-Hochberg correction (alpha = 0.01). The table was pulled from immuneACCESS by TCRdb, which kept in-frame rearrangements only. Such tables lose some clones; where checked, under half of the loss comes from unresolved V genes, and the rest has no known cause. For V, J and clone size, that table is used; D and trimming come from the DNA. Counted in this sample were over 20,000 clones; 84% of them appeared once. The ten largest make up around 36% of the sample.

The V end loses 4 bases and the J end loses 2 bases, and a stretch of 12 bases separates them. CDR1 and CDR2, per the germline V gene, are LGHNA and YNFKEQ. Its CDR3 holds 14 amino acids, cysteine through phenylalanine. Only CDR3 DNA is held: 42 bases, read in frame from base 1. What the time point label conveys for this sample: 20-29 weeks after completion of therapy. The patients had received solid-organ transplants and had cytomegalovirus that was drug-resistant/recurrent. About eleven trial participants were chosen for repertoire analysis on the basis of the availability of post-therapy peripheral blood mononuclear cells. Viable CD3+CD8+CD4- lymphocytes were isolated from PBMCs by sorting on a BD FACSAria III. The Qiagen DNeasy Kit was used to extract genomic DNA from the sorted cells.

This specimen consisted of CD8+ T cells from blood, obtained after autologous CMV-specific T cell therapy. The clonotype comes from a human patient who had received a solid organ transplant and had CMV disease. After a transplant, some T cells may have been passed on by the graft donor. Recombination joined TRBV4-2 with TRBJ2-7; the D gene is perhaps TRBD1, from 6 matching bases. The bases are TGTGCCAGCAGCCTACCGGGACAAACCTACGAGCAGTACTTC. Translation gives CASSLPGQTYEQYF.